The rows below give T cell receptor beta chains drawn from one sample of a study of OX40 agonist ivuxolimab in advanced cancers. Profiled with immunoSEQ multiplex PCR; TCRdb holds only in-frame clones, not every one. Of 73,000 or so clones detected, approximately 92% appear once; the ten largest clones hold roughly 9.7%. The sequenced sample was CD4+ or CD8+ T cells sorted from blood, obtained in a trial of the OX40 agonist ivuxolimab. The receptors originated from an adult with an advanced solid tumor such as melanoma, head and neck, liver or kidney cancer. The CDR3 runs from the conserved cysteine through the conserved F or W. Each record gives: V gene, D gene, J gene, clone size, CDR3 length, CDR3 DNA, CDR3 protein. The D gene is left open where the match is weak. A row's size may be missing; if present it is once, few, many or a size class.

V gene: TRBV27
D gene: TRBD2
J gene: TRBJ2-1
clone size: once
CDR3 length: 16
CDR3 DNA: TGTGCCAGCAGTTCGGGGACTAGCGGGGGGTACAATGAGCAGTTCTTC
CDR3 protein: CASSSGTSGGYNEQFF

V gene: TRBV6-4
D gene: .
J gene: TRBJ1-2
clone size: .
CDR3 length: 14
CDR3 DNA: TGTGCCAGCAGTGACACAAGGACAATCGGCGGCTACACCTTC
CDR3 protein: CASSDTRTIGGYTF

V gene: TRBV6-1
D gene: .
J gene: TRBJ2-7
clone size: .
CDR3 length: 14
CDR3 DNA: TGTGCCAGCAGAGACAGTTTGTCTTCCTACGAGCAGTACTTC
CDR3 protein: CASRDSLSSYEQYF

V gene: TRBV9
D gene: .
J gene: TRBJ2-2
clone size: once
CDR3 length: 16
CDR3 DNA: TGTGCCAGCAGCGTACCGACAGTACCGAACACCGGGGAGCTGTTTTTT
CDR3 protein: CASSVPTVPNTGELFF

V gene: TRBV7-8
D gene: .
J gene: TRBJ2-1
clone size: .
CDR3 length: 16
CDR3 DNA: TGTGCCAGCAGCTTACAGGGGGGGGTTACCTACAATGAGCAGTTCTTC
CDR3 protein: CASSLQGGVTYNEQFF

V gene: TRBV7-3
D gene: TRBD1
J gene: TRBJ1-2
clone size: .
CDR3 length: 14
CDR3 DNA: TGTGCCAGCAGCGCAACCGGGACAGGGGATGGCTACACCTTC
CDR3 protein: CASSATGTGDGYTF

V gene: TRBV27
D gene: .
J gene: TRBJ1-1
clone size: once
CDR3 length: 14
CDR3 DNA: TGTGCCAGCACCAGGACAGCCTCGAACACTGAAGCTTTCTTT
CDR3 protein: CASTRTASNTEAFF

V gene: TRBV7-9
D gene: .
J gene: TRBJ1-6
clone size: .
CDR3 length: 16
CDR3 DNA: TGTGCCAGCAGCTTAGGCGGAGAGGCTTCAGATTCACCCCTCCACTTT
CDR3 protein: CASSLGGEASDSPLHF

V gene: TRBV7-8
D gene: .
J gene: TRBJ1-2
clone size: .
CDR3 length: 14
CDR3 DNA: TGTGCCAGCAGCTTTGGGGAAGGGGGTTATGGCTACACCTTC
CDR3 protein: CASSFGEGGYGYTF

V gene: TRBV5-6
D gene: .
J gene: TRBJ2-7
clone size: .
CDR3 length: 14
CDR3 DNA: TGTGCCAGCAGCTCCGGGACCGGTAGTTTCGAGCAGTACTTC
CDR3 protein: CASSSGTGSFEQYF